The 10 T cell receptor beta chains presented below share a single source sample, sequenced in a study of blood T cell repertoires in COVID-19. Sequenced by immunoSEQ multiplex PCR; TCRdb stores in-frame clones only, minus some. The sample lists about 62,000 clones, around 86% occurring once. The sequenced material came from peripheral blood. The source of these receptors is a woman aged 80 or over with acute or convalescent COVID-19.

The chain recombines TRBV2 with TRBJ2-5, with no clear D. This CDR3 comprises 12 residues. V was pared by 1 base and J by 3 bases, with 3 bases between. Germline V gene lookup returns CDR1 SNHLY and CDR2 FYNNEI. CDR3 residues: CASSEVEETQYF. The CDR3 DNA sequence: TGTGCCAGCAGTGAAGTCGAAGAGACCCAGTACTTC.

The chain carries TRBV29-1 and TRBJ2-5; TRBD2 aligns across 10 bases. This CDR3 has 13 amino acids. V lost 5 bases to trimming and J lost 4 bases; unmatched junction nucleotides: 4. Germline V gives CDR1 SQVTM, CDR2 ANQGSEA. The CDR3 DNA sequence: TGCAGCGTTAGCGGGGGGGACACAGAGACCCAGTACTTC. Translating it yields CSVSGGDTETQYF.

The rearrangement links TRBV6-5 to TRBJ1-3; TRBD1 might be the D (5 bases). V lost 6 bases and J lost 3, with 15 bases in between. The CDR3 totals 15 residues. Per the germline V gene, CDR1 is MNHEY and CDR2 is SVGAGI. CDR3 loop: CASRLGHYFGNTIYF. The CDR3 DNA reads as TGTGCCAGCAGACTTGGACACTACTTTGGAAACACCATATATTTT.

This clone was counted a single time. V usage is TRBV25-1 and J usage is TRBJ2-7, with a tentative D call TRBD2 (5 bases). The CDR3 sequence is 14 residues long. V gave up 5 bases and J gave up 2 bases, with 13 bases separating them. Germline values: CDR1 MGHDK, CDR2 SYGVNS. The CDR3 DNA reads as TGTGCCAGCAGTTCTGAGCGGCTAGCCTACGAGCAGTACTTC. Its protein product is CASSSERLAYEQYF.

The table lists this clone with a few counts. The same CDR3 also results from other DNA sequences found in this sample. The DNA of the CDR3 is TGTGCCAGCAGCTTGCCCGGACAGATGAACACTGAAGCTTTCTTT. Its translation is CASSLPGQMNTEAFF. The chain joins TRBV5-4 to TRBJ1-1; a possible D gene is TRBD1 (6 bases). Germline V gene lookup returns CDR1 SGHNT and CDR2 YYREEE (reference sequence). This CDR3 region has 15 residues. With 1 base removed from V and 0 bases from J, the gap between germline ends came to 10 bases.

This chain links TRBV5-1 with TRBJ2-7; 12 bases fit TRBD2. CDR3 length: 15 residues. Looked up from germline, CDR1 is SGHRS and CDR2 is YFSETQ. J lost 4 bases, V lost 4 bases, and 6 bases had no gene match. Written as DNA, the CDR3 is TGCGCCAGCAGCCTGGGGCTAGCGGGGGGGTACGAGCAGTACTTC. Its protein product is CASSLGLAGGYEQYF.

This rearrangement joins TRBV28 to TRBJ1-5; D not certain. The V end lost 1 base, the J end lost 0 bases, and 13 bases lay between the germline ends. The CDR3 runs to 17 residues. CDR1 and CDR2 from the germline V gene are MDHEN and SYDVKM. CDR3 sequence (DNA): TGTGCCAGCAGTTTATTTGATTCAGTTTTTAGCAATCAGCCCCAGCATTTT. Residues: CASSLFDSVFSNQPQHF.

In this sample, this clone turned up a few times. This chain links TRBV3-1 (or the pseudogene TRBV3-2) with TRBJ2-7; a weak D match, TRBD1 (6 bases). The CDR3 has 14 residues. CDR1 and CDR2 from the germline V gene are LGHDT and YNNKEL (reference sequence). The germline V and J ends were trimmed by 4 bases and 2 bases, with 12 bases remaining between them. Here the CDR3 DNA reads TGTGCCAGCAGCCTGACGACAGGACCCTACGAGCAGTACTTC. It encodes CASSLTTGPYEQYF.

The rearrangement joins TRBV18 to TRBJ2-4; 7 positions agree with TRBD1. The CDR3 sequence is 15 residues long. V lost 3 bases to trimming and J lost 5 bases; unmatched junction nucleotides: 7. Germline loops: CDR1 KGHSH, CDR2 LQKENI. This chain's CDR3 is CASSPPTGTENIQYF. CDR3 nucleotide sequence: TGTGCCAGCTCACCCCCTACCGGGACAGAAAACATTCAGTACTTC.

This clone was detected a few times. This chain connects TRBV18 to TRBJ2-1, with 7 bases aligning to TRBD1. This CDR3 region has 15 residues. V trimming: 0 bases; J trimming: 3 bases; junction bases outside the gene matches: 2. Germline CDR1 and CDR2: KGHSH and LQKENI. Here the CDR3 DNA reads TGTGCCAGCTCACCACCCAGGGGGATCTACAATGAGCAGTTCTTC. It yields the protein CASSPPRGIYNEQFF. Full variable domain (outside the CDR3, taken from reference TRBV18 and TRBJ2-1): NAGVMQNPRHLVRRRGQEARLRCSPMKGHSHVYWYRQLPEEGLKFMVYLQKENIIDESGMPKERFSAEFPKEGPSILRIQQVVRGDSAAYFCASSPPRGIYNEQFFGPGTRLTVL.